This T cell receptor beta chain was identified in a study of blood T cell repertoires in COVID-19 (dated by TCRdb to about 2020). About the full investigation: Samples from collaborators originated in the United States, Italy and Spain and spanned both the acute and convalescent phases of COVID-19. The prospective study material was composed of cDNA or gDNA derived from T cells, B-cell-depleted T cells, or PBMCs. The dataset comprised deeply sampled blood TCRbeta repertoires from subjects exposed to, actively infected with, or recovered from COVID-19. The repertoires were released in a freely available public database meant as a resource for research on the immune response to SARS-CoV-2. The samples were drawn from the first 160 participants of the ongoing ImmuneRACE study and from some 1,300 subjects provided by 6 global collaborators. A de-identified subject ID, COVID-19 status, age in years and sex were almost always included in the sample metadata. Where HLA class I and class II types were available, the types were taken from metadata supplied by the sample provider, not from assay-based typing. What the work shows at the level of the full study, not this receptor alone: Clinical and demographic metadata were provided uncurated, with the amount varying by source and participant.

Details on this clone: Its recognized antigen is unknown. Base qualities were left out, and no much larger clone turns up one base away.

The collaborating institutions used their own protocols to collect whole blood in K2EDTA tubes. Collaborator samples were shipped for TCRbeta analysis as frozen whole blood, isolated PBMCs, or DNA extracted from either sample type. The immunoSEQ Assay, a bias-controlled multiplex PCR, was used to amplify TCRbeta CDR3 regions from genomic DNA. Under the source paper's analysis protocol: The number of nucleated cells in each sample was estimated from the amplification of reference gene primers within the assay. Sequence reads were collapsed and filtered to measure the absolute abundance of every unique TCRbeta CDR3 rearrangement. For each sample, productive Simpson clonality was calculated as the square root of Simpson's diversity index across productive rearrangements. The immuneACCESS repertoire file appears here via TCRdb, limited to in-frame rearrangements. These files lack a portion of the clones; in checked studies, under half of the deficit traces to unresolved V genes, and the cause of the others is not known. V, J and clone size are those of that table, while D and trimming were read from the DNA. The sample profile shows around 41,000 clones; over 80% of them were found once. 15% to 19% of the sample rests with the top ten.

Taken from cysteine to phenylalanine, the CDR3 has 13 residues. The retained sequence is limited to the CDR3, 39 bases, with the frame set at the first base. The junction shows trimming of 5 bases on V and 1 base on J, plus 9 bases between the germline ends. The germline V gene (reference sequence) gives CDR1 as PRHDT and CDR2 as FYEKMQ. Sequenced material: peripheral blood. The receptor's source is a woman aged 30 to 39 in a cohort sampled during active COVID-19. The sequence joins TRBV13 to TRBJ2-7; the D gene is not confidently resolved. The CDR3 corresponds to CASSRGWSYEQYF. The bases are TGTGCCAGCAGCCGAGGCTGGTCCTACGAGCAGTACTTC.